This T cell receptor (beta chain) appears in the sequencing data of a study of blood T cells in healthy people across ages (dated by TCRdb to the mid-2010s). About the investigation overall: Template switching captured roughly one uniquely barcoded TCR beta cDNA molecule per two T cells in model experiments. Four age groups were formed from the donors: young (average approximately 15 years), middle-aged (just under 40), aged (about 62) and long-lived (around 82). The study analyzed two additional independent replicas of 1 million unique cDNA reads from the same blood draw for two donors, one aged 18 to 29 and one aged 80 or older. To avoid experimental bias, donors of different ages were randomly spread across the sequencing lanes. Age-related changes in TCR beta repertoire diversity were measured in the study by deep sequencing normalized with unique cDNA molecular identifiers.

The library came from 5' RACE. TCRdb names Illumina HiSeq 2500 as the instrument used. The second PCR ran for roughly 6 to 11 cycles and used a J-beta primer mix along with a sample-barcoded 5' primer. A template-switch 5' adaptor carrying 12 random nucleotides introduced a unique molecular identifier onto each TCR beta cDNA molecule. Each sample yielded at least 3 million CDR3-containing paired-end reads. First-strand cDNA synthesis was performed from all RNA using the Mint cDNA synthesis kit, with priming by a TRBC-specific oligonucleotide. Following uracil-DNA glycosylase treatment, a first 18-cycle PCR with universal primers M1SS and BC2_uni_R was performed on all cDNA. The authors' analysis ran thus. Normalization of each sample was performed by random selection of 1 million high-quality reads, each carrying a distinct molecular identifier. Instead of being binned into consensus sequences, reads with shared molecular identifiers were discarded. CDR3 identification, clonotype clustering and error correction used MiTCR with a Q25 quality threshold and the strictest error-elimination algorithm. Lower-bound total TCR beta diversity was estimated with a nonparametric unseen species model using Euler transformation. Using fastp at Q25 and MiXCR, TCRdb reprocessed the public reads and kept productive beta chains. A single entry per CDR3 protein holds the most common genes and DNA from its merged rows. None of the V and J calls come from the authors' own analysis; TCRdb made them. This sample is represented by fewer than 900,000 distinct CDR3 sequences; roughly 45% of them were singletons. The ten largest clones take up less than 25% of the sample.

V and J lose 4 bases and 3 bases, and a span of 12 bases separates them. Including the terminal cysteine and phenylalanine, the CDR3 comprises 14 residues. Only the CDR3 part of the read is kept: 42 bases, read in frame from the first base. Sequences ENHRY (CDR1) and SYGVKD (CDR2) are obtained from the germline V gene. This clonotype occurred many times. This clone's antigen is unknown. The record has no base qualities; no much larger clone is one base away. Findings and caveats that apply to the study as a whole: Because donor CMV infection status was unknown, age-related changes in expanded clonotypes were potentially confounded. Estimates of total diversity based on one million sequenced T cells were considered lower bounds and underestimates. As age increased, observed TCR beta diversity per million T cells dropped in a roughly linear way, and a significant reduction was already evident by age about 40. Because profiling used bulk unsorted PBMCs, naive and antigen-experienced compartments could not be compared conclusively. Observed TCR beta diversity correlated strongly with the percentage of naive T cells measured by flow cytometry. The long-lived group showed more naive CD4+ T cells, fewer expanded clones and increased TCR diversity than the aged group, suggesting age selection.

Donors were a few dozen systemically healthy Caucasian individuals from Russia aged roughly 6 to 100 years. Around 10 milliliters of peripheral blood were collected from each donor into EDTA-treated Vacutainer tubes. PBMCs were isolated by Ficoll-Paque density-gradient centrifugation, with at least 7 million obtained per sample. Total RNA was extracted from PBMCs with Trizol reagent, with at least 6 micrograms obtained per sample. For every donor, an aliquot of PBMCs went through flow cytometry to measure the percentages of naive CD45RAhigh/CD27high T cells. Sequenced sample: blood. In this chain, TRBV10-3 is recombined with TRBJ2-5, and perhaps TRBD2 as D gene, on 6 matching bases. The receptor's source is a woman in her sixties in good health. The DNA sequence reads TGTGCCATCAGTGGGGGGACTCTTAAAGAGACCCAGTACTTC. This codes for CAISGGTLKETQYF.